Shown below are 13 T cell receptor beta chains from a single sample sequenced in a study of OX40 agonist ivuxolimab in advanced cancers. Profiling relied on immunoSEQ multiplex PCR, and the TCRdb table lists in-frame clones only, not all of them. The sample lists 45,000 to 60,000 clones; around 79% were seen once. Sequences were derived from CD4+ or CD8+ T cells sorted from blood, sampled in a trial of the OX40 agonist ivuxolimab. The receptors stem from an adult with an advanced solid tumor such as melanoma, head and neck, liver or kidney cancer.

The chain has TRBV28 and TRBJ1-1, with no clear D. Deletions cut 1 base from V and 11 bases from J, with 14 bases between. CDR1 and CDR2 from the germline V gene are MDHEN and SYDVKM. This CDR3 has 13 residues. The CDR3 nucleotides are TGTGCCAGCAGTTTATTAGCCGGCAGGATGGCTTTCTTT. Amino acids: CASSLLAGRMAFF.

This clone was found once. The rearrangement links TRBV19 to TRBJ1-4; D not certain. Trimming removed 4 bases from V and 0 bases from J, with 6 bases in between. Germline V gene sequence: CDR1 LNHDA, CDR2 SQIVND (reference sequence). This CDR3 has 14 residues. This chain's CDR3 is CASSTQTTNEKLFF. The CDR3 coding sequence is TGTGCCAGTAGTACCCAGACAACTAATGAAAAACTGTTTTTT.

This clone was seen a handful of times. This chain connects TRBV18 to TRBJ1-1, with a weak D call TRBD1 (5 bases). CDR1 and CDR2 from the germline V gene are KGHSH and LQKENI. Trimming took 3 bases from V and 1 from J, leaving 12 bases between them. This CDR3 has 15 residues. CDR3 in amino acids: CASSPEWGRNTEAFF. CDR3 bases: TGTGCCAGCTCACCGGAGTGGGGGAGGAACACTGAAGCTTTCTTT.

This rearrangement joins TRBV30 to TRBJ2-3, with 8 bases lining up with TRBD1. CDR3 length: 15 amino acids. The germline V gene encodes CDR1 GTSNPN and CDR2 SVGIG (reference sequence). V lost 2 bases and J lost 1; bases outside the gene matches: 5. This CDR3 reads CAWSKKTGGTDTQYF. The CDR3 DNA reads as TGTGCCTGGAGTAAAAAGACAGGGGGCACAGATACGCAGTATTTT.

This clone was counted a few times. The J gene is TRBJ2-7, the V gene TRBV6-1; a weak D match, TRBD2 (6 bases). V lost 8 bases, J lost 5 bases, and 19 bases lay in between. This CDR3 contains 14 residues. In germline, CDR1 is MNHNS, CDR2 SASEGT. Here the CDR3 DNA reads TGTGCCAGCGGCGGCAGGCTCGGGGAGGACGAGCAGTACTTC. It codes for CASGGRLGEDEQYF.

In this sample, this clone turned up a few times. The V gene is TRBV2, the J gene TRBJ1-5, with no clear D. CDR1 and CDR2 from the germline V gene are SNHLY and FYNNEI. V was cut by 5 bases and J by 2 bases, with 1 base left in between. The CDR3 consists of 11 residues. The CDR3 region is CASSRNQPQHF. Here the CDR3 DNA reads TGTGCCAGCAGTCGCAATCAGCCCCAGCATTTT.

The chain couples TRBV14 to TRBJ2-1; 12 bases match TRBD2. The CDR3 loop spans 16 amino acids. V shed 3 bases and J 7 bases; nucleotides not matched to a gene: 7. The germline gives CDR1 SGHDN, CDR2 FVKESK. The CDR3 reads CASSQRTSGVKNEQFF. CDR3 DNA sequence: TGTGCCAGCAGCCAGAGGACTAGCGGGGTTAAGAATGAGCAGTTCTTC.

The chain employs TRBV5-8 and TRBJ1-3, with 7 positions matching TRBD1. The germline V gene has CDR1 SGHTS and CDR2 YDEGEE. This CDR3 is built from 14 residues. The V and J ends lost 4 bases and 4 bases, in that order; junction bases with no gene match: 5. The CDR3 loop reads CASSPGTAGNTIYF. CDR3 bases: TGTGCCAGCAGCCCGGGGACAGCAGGAAACACCATATATTTT.

The rearrangement uses TRBV30 and TRBJ2-2; D uncertain. Trimming left V 0 bases short and J 4 bases short, with 9 bases between. CDR1 is GTSNPN and CDR2 is SVGIG in the germline V gene (reference sequence). The CDR3 totals 14 residues. The CDR3 is CAWSVLVVTGELFF. CDR3 sequence (DNA): TGTGCCTGGAGTGTACTGGTCGTCACCGGGGAGCTGTTTTTT.

CDR3 coding DNA: TGTGCCAGCAGCTTAGAGAGATTCTCGGAGACCCAGTACTTC. This sequence encodes CASSLERFSETQYF. The chain links TRBV7-2 to TRBJ2-5, with D unresolved. Germline CDR1 is SGHTA and CDR2 is FQGNSA. The CDR3 loop spans 14 amino acids. The V end lost 1 base, the J end lost 5 bases, and 11 bases lay between the germline ends. Complete variable domain (other parts from reference TRBV7-2 and TRBJ2-5): GAGVSQSPSNKVTEKGKDVELRCDPISGHTALYWYRQSLGQGLEFLIYFQGNSAPDKSGLPSDRFSAERTGGSVSTLTIQRTQQEDSAVYLCASSLERFSETQYFGPGTRLLVL.

This chain uses TRBV30 with TRBJ1-3; 9 bases align to TRBD1. The CDR3 runs to 14 residues. J gave up 5 bases and V 5 bases, and 7 bases lay outside the gene matches. The germline V gene has CDR1 GTSNPN and CDR2 SVGIG (reference sequence). The CDR3 loop is CAWGQGLGRNTIYF. The CDR3 DNA is TGTGCCTGGGGACAGGGGTTAGGGAGAAACACCATATATTTT.

V is TRBV30 and J is TRBJ2-7, with a weak D call TRBD1 (5 bases). Germline CDR1 GTSNPN, CDR2 SVGIG (reference sequence). The CDR3 extends over 13 amino acids. The ends were cut back, 2 bases at V and 3 bases at J, with 11 bases in the middle. CDR3 loop: CAWSRPGNYEQYF. DNA for the CDR3: TGTGCCTGGAGTAGGCCAGGGAACTACGAGCAGTACTTC.

The chain uses TRBV28 and TRBJ1-1; no clear D. Trimming shortened V by 5 bases and J by 1 base, and 8 bases separated the two germline ends. Looked up from germline, CDR1 is MDHEN and CDR2 is SYDVKM. The CDR3 is 13 amino acids. DNA for the CDR3: TGTGCCAGCAGTATAACACAGAACACTGAAGCTTTCTTT. This encodes CASSITQNTEAFF.